This TCR beta chain was found in a study of cytomegalovirus exposure and HLA in healthy donors. This CDR3 comprises 15 residues. Germline V lookup: CDR1 ENHRY, CDR2 SYGVKD. Between the trimmed V and J ends, which lost 4 bases and 3 bases, there was a span of 16 bases. Remarks on this clone: The antigen is unknown.

The PCR made use of 60 Vbeta and 13 Jbeta primers. Repertoires were generated with immunoSEQ multiplex PCR, while TCRdb's copy carries only in-frame clones and drops some. The sample records around 200,000 clones, around 80% being singletons. General study points: Most TCR sequences showed up rarely, but some public TCRs showed up in many donors. A later analysis found that most CMV-associated TCR beta chains appeared HLA-restricted. Cytomegalovirus-associated TCR beta chains were listed, numbering 164. In a later analysis, several top co-occurrence clusters appeared linked to parvovirus B19, influenza, CMV and Epstein-Barr virus.

The genes are TRBV10-3 and TRBJ2-7; the D gene is possibly TRBD1 (6 bases). This sequence originates from a woman in her fifties or sixties in good health and CMV-seropositive. Sequenced sample: PBMCs. The CDR3 DNA sequence: TGTGCCATCAGTGCCGGCCCGGACAGACACTACGAGCAGTACTTC. Translated, it gives CAISAGPDRHYEQYF.